This entry concerns a single T cell receptor (beta chain). Some clones are missing from TCRdb's copy, which holds only in-frame ones; the method was immunoSEQ multiplex PCR. The sample has approximately 180,000 clones, roughly 85% seen once; the top ten hold roughly 21%. This specimen comes from a study of blood T cell repertoires in COVID-19. Across the whole study: Some COVID-19 samples were acute and others convalescent; all came from the United States, Italy and Spain.

The clonotype comes from a man in his 60s with active or convalescent COVID-19. Sequencing used peripheral blood.

CDR3 coding DNA: TGTGCCTGGAGTGTACTTGGCGGGGGGAAACTTACAGATACGCAGTATTTT. Its protein is CAWSVLGGGKLTDTQYF. The chain is built from TRBV30 and TRBJ2-3; 8 nucleotides line up with TRBD2. V shed 0 bases, J shed 3 bases, and the junction held 11 bases outside the gene matches. This CDR3 spans 17 amino acids. Germline V gene sequence: CDR1 GTSNPN, CDR2 SVGIG (reference sequence).